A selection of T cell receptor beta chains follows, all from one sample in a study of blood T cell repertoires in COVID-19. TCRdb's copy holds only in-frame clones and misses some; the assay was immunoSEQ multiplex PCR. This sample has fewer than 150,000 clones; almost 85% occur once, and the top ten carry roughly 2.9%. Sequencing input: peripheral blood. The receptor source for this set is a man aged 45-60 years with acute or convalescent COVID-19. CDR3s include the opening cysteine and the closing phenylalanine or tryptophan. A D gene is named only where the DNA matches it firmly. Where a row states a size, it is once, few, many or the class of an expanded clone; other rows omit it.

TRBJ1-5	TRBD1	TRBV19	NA	CASKWDRGPEQPQHF	TGTGCCAGTAAGTGGGACAGGGGGCCGGAGCAGCCCCAGCATTTT
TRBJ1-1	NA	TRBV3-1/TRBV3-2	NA	CASSQSYRVESEAFF	TGTGCCAGCAGCCAATCCTACAGGGTCGAATCTGAAGCTTTCTTT
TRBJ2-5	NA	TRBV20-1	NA	CSVAPQETQYF	TGCAGTGTGGCTCCTCAAGAGACCCAGTACTTC
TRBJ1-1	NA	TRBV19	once	CATTGETGTTEAFF	TGTGCCACTACAGGAGAAACAGGGACCACTGAAGCTTTCTTT
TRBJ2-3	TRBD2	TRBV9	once	CASSPRGGSGADTQYF	TGTGCCAGCAGCCCAAGGGGGGGTAGCGGGGCAGATACGCAGTATTTT
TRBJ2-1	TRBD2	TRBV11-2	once	CASSPQSGLAGGKRNEQFF	TGTGCCAGCAGTCCACAATCTGGACTAGCGGGAGGGAAACGCAATGAGCAGTTCTTC
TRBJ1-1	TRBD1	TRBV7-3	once	CASSPGQMNTEAFF	TGTGCCAGCAGCCCGGGACAGATGAACACTGAAGCTTTCTTT
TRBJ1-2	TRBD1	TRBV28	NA	CASSWTGNGYTF	TGTGCCAGCAGTTGGACAGGGAATGGCTACACCTTC
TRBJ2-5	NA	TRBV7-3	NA	CASSLNGGLGKTQYF	TGTGCCAGCAGCTTAAACGGGGGGCTCGGGAAGACCCAGTACTTC
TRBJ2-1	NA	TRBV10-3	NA	CAITFGGSFTEQFF	TGTGCCATCACCTTCGGGGGTTCTTTTACTGAGCAGTTCTTC
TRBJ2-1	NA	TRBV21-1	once	CASSNTVPTSGSESSYNEQFF	TGTGCCAGCAGCAATACTGTTCCGACTAGCGGGTCCGAAAGCTCCTACAATGAGCAGTTCTTC
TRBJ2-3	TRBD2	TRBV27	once	CASSSKLTSGGNTDTQYF	TGTGCCAGCAGTTCGAAATTGACTAGCGGGGGAAACACAGATACGCAGTATTTT